A selection of T cell receptor beta chains follows, all from one sample in a study of T cells after yellow fever vaccination. TCRdb re-called the 5' RACE reads with MiXCR, one entry per CDR3 protein. The table shows some 220,000 distinct CDR3 sequences, with approximately 3.3% occurring only once. This specimen consisted of CD4+ T cells sorted from PBMCs, obtained 10 days after the yellow fever booster vaccination. These receptors were taken from a man younger than 35 who received the YFV17D yellow fever vaccine. The conserved cysteine and the conserved F or W are not part of the CDR3 here.

J,V,length,CDR3
TRBJ1-2,TRBV11-2,12,ASSFAGGNYGYT
TRBJ2-5,TRBV9,13,ASSRQGASRETQY
TRBJ2-5,TRBV7-9,15,AGSTPTGTGRQETQY
TRBJ2-2,TRBV19,12,ASSRGQGHGELF
TRBJ1-2,TRBV12-3/TRBV12-4,11,ASSLRQTYGYT
TRBJ2-3,TRBV28,11,ASGGSFTDTQY
TRBJ2-3,TRBV5-1,14,ASSPYGGNSADTQY
TRBJ1-1,TRBV20-1,12,SARVSMGSTEAF
TRBJ2-2,TRBV4-2,14,ASSQDRSGGSGELF
TRBJ1-1,TRBV6-1,12,ASSAEQGSAEAF
TRBJ1-5,TRBV6-5,14,ASRSTQGYSNQPQH
TRBJ2-5,TRBV6-2/TRBV6-3,11,ASSYSWQETQY
TRBJ2-1,TRBV6-5,10,ASSSRPNEQF
TRBJ2-3,TRBV27,13,ASLSSGDPTDTQY
TRBJ2-5,TRBV7-2,13,ASRGGRDRGETQY
TRBJ2-7,TRBV12-5,14,ASGLAPGQGSYEQY
TRBJ1-1,TRBV5-5,12,ASSEQAVNTEAF
TRBJ1-1,TRBV7-2,11,ASSQRQGVKVF
TRBJ1-1,TRBV27,11,ASSLVPATEAF
TRBJ2-3,TRBV5-1,13,ASSLDSYPGDTQY
TRBJ2-5,TRBV29-1,11,SALDRVEETQY
TRBJ2-2,TRBV7-9,13,ASTRGTGGTGELF
TRBJ2-3,TRBV7-2,12,ASSLGPPPDTQY
TRBJ2-3,TRBV7-2,15,ASSLSRRGALTDTQY
TRBJ2-5,TRBV5-6,12,ASSPQGGGETQY
TRBJ1-2,TRBV7-9,13,ASSPHRGLDYGYT
TRBJ1-1,TRBV6-2/TRBV6-3,11,ASSYRYNTEAF
TRBJ2-3,TRBV3-1,14,ASSQLGRGAGDTQY
TRBJ2-6,TRBV9,16,ASSVGVAGSSGANVLT
TRBJ2-3,TRBV7-9,10,ASSPQEGTQY
TRBJ2-5,TRBV7-7,13,ASSLNPTAQETQY
TRBJ1-1,TRBV25-1,10,ASSEPWEPSI
TRBJ2-1,TRBV7-2,15,ASSRGLAGGGIDEQF
TRBJ2-3,TRBV24-1,16,ATSIAQRYGDRTDTQY
TRBJ2-5,TRBV7-2,11,ASSLAEGTTQY
TRBJ1-6,TRBV3-1,12,ASSQMTGNSPLH
TRBJ2-2,TRBV20-1,13,SARGGGGSTGELF
TRBJ2-3,TRBV7-9,13,ASSQDRRAADTQY
TRBJ1-2,TRBV4-2,12,ASSQVAGPGGYT
TRBJ2-5,TRBV5-1,13,ASSFEGISQETQY
TRBJ2-1,TRBV5-1,11,ASSLGGGGWQF
TRBJ2-1,TRBV11-2,10,ASSHYGGEQF
TRBJ2-1,TRBV27,11,ASSPLGFNEQF
TRBJ1-1,TRBV7-2,13,ASSSRTGSNTEAF
TRBJ2-3,TRBV4-3,11,ASSQDGRDTQY
TRBJ2-7,TRBV7-2,17,ASSTLGLAAGGALGEQY
TRBJ1-2,TRBV27,12,ASSLGLASIGYT
TRBJ1-1,TRBV29-1,9,SVWRATEAF
TRBJ2-3,TRBV24-1,12,ATSDGGPGDTQY
TRBJ2-3,TRBV29-1,12,SAGLAGGTDTQY
TRBJ1-2,TRBV6-5,14,ASSYRGGVSAYGYT
TRBJ2-3,TRBV10-2,11,ASREGGTDTQY
TRBJ1-5,TRBV6-2/TRBV6-3,15,ASSYSQARSSNQPQH
TRBJ2-5,TRBV20-1,12,SARDYTGQETQY